This is a list of T cell receptor beta chains from one sample in a study of cytomegalovirus exposure and HLA in healthy donors. Only in-frame clones appear in the TCRdb table, and some are missing; sequencing was by immunoSEQ multiplex PCR. The table records approximately 93,000 clones, roughly three quarters of them present only once. The sample consisted of PBMCs. The source of these receptors is a male donor in good health and CMV-seropositive. Each CDR3 is given without its conserved first and last residue. Fields, in order: J gene, V gene, CDR3 protein.

>TRBJ2-3|TRBV2
ASSVGSGGGDTQY
>TRBJ1-1|TRBV6-5
ASSSGRNTEAF
>TRBJ1-2|TRBV28
ASRGQGAQGGYT
>TRBJ2-7|TRBV7-6
ASSLNTGVINEQY
>TRBJ1-3|TRBV7-9
SSSLVPYSSGNTIY
>TRBJ2-5|TRBV5-1
ASSLPDVPGLQETQY
>TRBJ2-3|TRBV15
ATSSPTGLPRDTQY
>TRBJ2-5|TRBV7-9
ASSSLAGSQETQY
>TRBJ1-6|TRBV4-1
ASSPDRASYNSPLH
>TRBJ2-7|TRBV19
ASSLTGVLTGQY
>TRBJ2-5|TRBV9
ASSVGDRETQY
>TRBJ2-1|TRBV7-2
ASSSHRGLHNEQF
>TRBJ1-1|TRBV2
ASFPGQGANTEAF
>TRBJ1-1|TRBV18
ASSPAGNTEAF
>TRBJ1-5|TRBV30
AWSRGDRDSQPQH
>TRBJ2-3|TRBV9
ASSIRGRGGGTQY
>TRBJ1-1|TRBV5-8
ASRSTGGNTEAF
>TRBJ1-5|TRBV5-6
ASSLTGNQPQH
>TRBJ2-7|TRBV6-1
ASREAGGVSYEQY
>TRBJ1-4|TRBV4-2
ASSQTDRAATNEKLF
>TRBJ2-7|TRBV29-1
SVRRTGSYEQY
>TRBJ2-5|TRBV2
ASSRPQGAQETQY
>TRBJ1-5|TRBV30
AWSVGGGNQPQH
>TRBJ1-1|TRBV29-1
SVEALRVGAEAF
>TRBJ1-1|TRBV2
ASREDRAGEAF
>TRBJ1-1|TRBV7-2
ASSLDGGVMNTEAF
>TRBJ2-5|TRBV25-1
ASSERGLKETQY
>TRBJ1-3|TRBV5-1
ASSSGVRPQSSGNTIY
>TRBJ2-1|TRBV2
ASSARGAGFYNEQF
>TRBJ2-7|TRBV7-9
ASSPGLAGDSYEQY
>TRBJ1-1|TRBV27
ASSYRVSTEAF
>TRBJ1-2|TRBV2
ASSLDRGKSMNYGYT
>TRBJ1-5|TRBV6-5
ASARVGGHQPQH
>TRBJ2-5|TRBV27
ASSLQGVYQETQY
>TRBJ1-5|TRBV5-1
ASSLGQANNQPQH
>TRBJ1-6|TRBV6-5
ASSSFDMLRNSPLH
>TRBJ2-5|TRBV7-2
ASSPGTGETQY
>TRBJ2-1|TRBV5-6
ASRKTGGRNEQF
>TRBJ1-5|TRBV7-6
ASSLGGEVSQPQH
>TRBJ2-3|TRBV5-1
ASSLESSGGADTQY
>TRBJ1-6|TRBV7-9
ASSFPPGQNNSPLH
>TRBJ2-7|TRBV5-6
ASSLATGSLEQY
>TRBJ2-2|TRBV7-2
ASSLLFGANTGELF
>TRBJ1-6|TRBV7-3
ASSIDTSLNSPLH
>TRBJ2-7|TRBV15
ATSRESLWTSGGPYEQY
>TRBJ1-1|TRBV9
ASSVGQGRGAEAF
>TRBJ1-5|TRBV7-2
ASSLTGSNQPQH
>TRBJ1-1|TRBV18
ASSPPVTGANTEAF
>TRBJ2-5|TRBV6-5
ASSPPPRGGETQY
>TRBJ2-3|TRBV5-1
ASSYPSGGADTQY
>TRBJ1-6|TRBV2
ASSESFPDSPLH
>TRBJ2-2|TRBV5-1
ASSLMGRGNTGELF
>TRBJ2-3|TRBV10-3
AIDRGSRGTDTQY
>TRBJ2-7|TRBV30
AWKRGTGAYEQY
>TRBJ2-7|TRBV7-6
ASSLALGSGSYEQY
>TRBJ1-5|TRBV19
ASTRGRGGFQPQH
>TRBJ2-5|TRBV4-1
ASSQLRAGLAQETQY
>TRBJ1-2|TRBV19
ASSPYDRFYGYT
>TRBJ1-4|TRBV6-1
ASNGQFTTNEKLF